This passage covers 30 T cell receptor beta chains from one sample sequenced in a study of blood T cells in healthy people across ages. PCR was performed a second time for about 7 to 12 cycles using a sample-barcoded 5' primer and a J-beta primer mix. TCRdb passed the 5' RACE reads through MiXCR, listing each CDR3 protein once. The repertoire holds about 1.7 million distinct CDR3 sequences, with roughly 30% as singletons. The sample consisted of blood. The receptors were sampled from a woman aged 25 to 39 in good health.

This clonotype was seen only once. The rearrangement links TRBV12-3 or TRBV12-4 to TRBJ1-5; a weak D match, TRBD1 (5 bases). The CDR3 has 15 amino acids. Trimming removed 6 bases at V and 2 bases at J, with 14 bases between. This CDR3 reads CASRATTVGNQPQHF. DNA for the CDR3: TGTGCCAGCAGAGCGACGACAGTGGGCAATCAGCCCCAGCATTTT.

In its sample, this clonotype was seen many times. A read error may produce the germline difference seen at one junction end. V and J are TRBV20-1 and TRBJ2-1; TRBD2 is a possible D gene (6 bases). This CDR3 has 15 residues. Germline lookup yields CDR1 DFQATT and CDR2 SNEGSKA (reference sequence). In DNA, the CDR3 is TGTAGTGCTAACCCCCGGGAGTTGACCTACAATGAGCAGTTCTTC. Encoded protein: CSANPRELTYNEQFF.

This clonotype has just a few counts. The V gene is TRBV20-1, the J gene TRBJ1-5; 7 bases line up with TRBD1. Per the germline V gene, CDR1 is DFQATT and CDR2 is SNEGSKA (reference sequence). The CDR3 has 14 amino acids. J gave up 4 bases and V 6 bases, and 9 bases lay outside the gene matches. CDR3: CSARRQGWNQPQHF. DNA of the CDR3: TGCAGTGCGCGGAGACAGGGTTGGAATCAGCCCCAGCATTTT.

This chain uses TRBV12-3 or TRBV12-4 with TRBJ1-1; D gene unclear. V lost 5 bases and J 4 bases, leaving 20 bases between the germline ends. The CDR3 loop spans 16 amino acids. CDR3 protein: CASSPGSRTLGTEAFF. The CDR3 DNA follows: TGTGCCAGCAGTCCGGGGAGTAGGACCCTGGGCACTGAAGCTTTCTTT.

This clonotype was seen a single time. V is TRBV6-2 or TRBV6-3 and J is TRBJ2-2; the D is unclear. Trimming took off 5 bases at V and 4 bases at J, with 11 bases between the two ends. Germline-derived CDR1 and CDR2 are MNHEY and SVGEGT. The CDR3 is 14 amino acids. The CDR3 sequence: CASSPPALTGELFF. CDR3 sequence (DNA): TGTGCCAGCAGTCCCCCTGCTCTCACCGGGGAGCTGTTTTTT.

This clonotype has at least ten counts. This chain joins TRBV10-2 and TRBJ2-1; D is uncertain. The V end was cut by 3 bases, the J end by 0 bases, with 9 bases between. In germline, CDR1 is WSHSY, CDR2 SAAADI. The CDR3 totals 15 residues. The CDR3 sequence: CASSDRESSYNEQFF. CDR3 nucleotide sequence: TGCGCCAGCAGTGACCGCGAAAGCTCCTACAATGAGCAGTTCTTC.

The chain is built from TRBV11-1 and TRBJ2-1, with 7 bases fitting TRBD2. Trimming at V came to 8 bases and at J to 6 bases, leaving 10 bases not matched to a gene. Germline values: CDR1 SGHAT, CDR2 FQDESV (reference sequence). The CDR3 is 14 residues long. The chain's CDR3 is CASGPRSGGNEQFF. The CDR3 DNA follows: TGTGCCAGCGGCCCTAGGTCGGGGGGCAATGAGCAGTTCTTC. The full variable domain, its missing parts supplied by reference TRBV11-1 and TRBJ2-1, is EAEVAQSPRYKITEKSQAVAFWCDPISGHATLYWYRQILGQGPELLVQFQDESVVDDSQLPKDRFSAERLKGVDSTLKIQPAELGDSAMYLCASGPRSGGNEQFFGPGTRLTVL.

The gene calls are TRBV6-5 and TRBJ2-5; possibly TRBD1 for D (6 bases). CDR1 MNHEY and CDR2 SVGAGI come from the germline V gene. V lost 4 bases and J lost 7, with 13 bases in between. The CDR3 has 13 amino acids. Here the CDR3 DNA reads TGTGCCAGCAGTTCGACAGGTGGGGGGACCCAGTACTTC. It yields the protein CASSSTGGGTQYF.

This chain connects TRBV9 to TRBJ2-1; no definite D call. The V gene's germline CDR1 is SGDLS and CDR2 YYNGEE. The CDR3 loop spans 13 amino acids. Trimming left V 2 bases short and J 9 bases short, with 12 bases between. CDR3 in amino acids: CASSVDRAAEQFF. The CDR3 DNA reads as TGTGCCAGCAGCGTGGATAGGGCCGCTGAGCAGTTCTTC.

This clonotype was detected a few times. The rearrangement links TRBV20-1 to TRBJ1-6, with 8 bases fitting TRBD1. V lost 5 bases to trimming and J lost 6 bases; unmatched junction nucleotides: 3. The V gene's germline CDR1 is DFQATT and CDR2 SNEGSKA (reference sequence). This CDR3 has 13 residues. DNA of the CDR3: TGCAGTGCTCGGACAGGGCTTAATTCACCCCTCCACTTT. Translated, it gives CSARTGLNSPLHF.

This clonotype was seen more than once but under ten times. The rearrangement uses TRBV6-1 and TRBJ1-4, with 10 bases aligning to TRBD1. Losses at the gene ends were 5 bases for V and 7 bases for J; bases not matched to a gene: 4. CDR3 length equals 14 residues. Germline V lookup: CDR1 MNHNS, CDR2 SASEGT. The CDR3 sequence: CASSWDRGGEKLFF. The CDR3 nucleotides read TGTGCCAGCAGTTGGGACAGGGGAGGTGAAAAACTGTTTTTT.

This clonotype was picked up a small number of times. V usage is TRBV4-1 and J usage is TRBJ2-1; D not resolved. CDR1 is MGHRA, CDR2 YSYEKL, per germline. Trimming stripped 0 bases from V and 4 bases from J, with 7 bases between. The CDR3 is 14 residues long. The DNA for the CDR3 is TGCGCCAGCAGCCAAGACTCGCTGTACAATGAGCAGTTCTTC. Translation gives CASSQDSLYNEQFF.

CDR3 sequence: CASSQGAGLDYGYTF. CDR3 nucleotide sequence: TGCGCCAGCAGCCAAGGGGCAGGCTTGGACTATGGCTACACCTTC. The chain is built from TRBV4-1 and TRBJ1-2, with no clear D. V was cut by 1 base and J by 3 bases, with 12 bases left in between. Germline V gene sequence: CDR1 MGHRA, CDR2 YSYEKL. The CDR3 is 15 residues long.

This clonotype was counted a few times. V is TRBV20-1 and J is TRBJ1-2, with TRBD1 matching 10 bases. CDR1 is DFQATT, CDR2 SNEGSKA, per germline (reference sequence). The trim removed 2 bases at V and 4 bases at J, leaving 1 base unmatched. CDR3 size: 13 residues. CDR3 nucleotides: TGCAGTGCTAGACGGACAGGGGGCTATGGCTACACCTTC. Its translation is CSARRTGGYGYTF.

This clonotype has at least ten counts. V is TRBV10-3 and J is TRBJ2-7; no clear D. This CDR3 comprises 14 residues. V lost 5 bases and J 6 bases, leaving 17 bases between the germline ends. Germline values: CDR1 ENHRY, CDR2 SYGVKD. The CDR3 here is CAISILRDGAEQYF. In nucleotides, the CDR3 is TGTGCCATCAGTATCCTAAGGGATGGAGCCGAGCAGTACTTC.

This clonotype was observed a handful of times. J is TRBJ2-4 and V is TRBV27; 8 bases map to TRBD1. Germline-derived CDR1 and CDR2 are MNHEY and SMNVEV (reference sequence). CDR3 length: 14 amino acids. The trim removed 5 bases at V and 13 bases at J, leaving 13 bases unmatched. The CDR3 region has the DNA TGTGCCAGCAGTCCACTGGACAGGGTGTTCGTGCAGTACTTC. This translates into CASSPLDRVFVQYF.

This clonotype was observed a handful of times. The rearrangement uses TRBV6-1 and TRBJ2-7, with D unclear. Between the trimmed V and J ends, which lost 2 bases and 4 bases, there was a span of 9 bases. The CDR3 loop spans 13 amino acids. Germline assignment: CDR1 MNHNS and CDR2 SASEGT. CDR3 bases: TGTGCCAGCAGTGAATATACTCCTTACGAGCAGTACTTC. Its protein is CASSEYTPYEQYF.

This clonotype appeared many times. The junction does not match germline at one end; this may be a read error. The chain recombines TRBV18 with TRBJ2-6, with TRBD1 matching 8 bases. Germline values: CDR1 KGHSH, CDR2 LQKENI. CDR3 length: 16 residues. The CDR3 DNA reads TGCGCCAGCAGCCCGCAGGGGGCGTATGGGGCCAACGTCCTGACTTTC. Translating it yields CASSPQGAYGANVLTF.

About this clonotype itself: The junction does not match germline at one end; this may be a read error. V usage is TRBV6-5 and J usage is TRBJ1-1; 8 nucleotides align to TRBD1. Germline V gene data show CDR1 as MNHEY and CDR2 as SVGAGI. The CDR3 contains 11 residues. CDR3 loop: CASTGGTESFF. The CDR3 coding sequence is TGTGCCAGCACAGGGGGCACTGAATCTTTCTTT.

The chain couples TRBV3-1 to TRBJ1-4; TRBD1 is a possible D gene (5 bases). The CDR3 has 14 amino acids. Germline assignment: CDR1 LGHDT and CDR2 YNNKEL (reference sequence). Trimming cost V 3 bases and J 7 bases, with 12 bases left between them. The CDR3 protein is CASSHSVGGEKLFF. CDR3 nucleotides: TGTGCCAGCAGCCACTCCGTCGGGGGTGAAAAACTGTTTTTT.

In this sample, this clonotype turned up many times. The chain joins TRBV25-1 to TRBJ2-7, with D hard to call. There are 14 residues in the CDR3. The V end was cut by 2 bases, the J end by 1 base, with 9 bases between. Per germline, CDR1 MGHDK and CDR2 SYGVNS. As DNA, the CDR3 is TGTGCCAGCAGTGAAGAATGGATGTCCTACGAGCAGTACTTC. Protein sequence: CASSEEWMSYEQYF.

Remarks on this clonotype: Mismatch with germline at one junction end may stem from a read error. The gene calls are TRBV5-5 and TRBJ2-7, with 10 bases aligning to TRBD2. The CDR3 has 16 amino acids. In germline, CDR1 is SGHKS, CDR2 YYEKEE (reference sequence). The DNA of the CDR3 is TGTGCCAGCAGCTCGTCAAGCGGGAGGGCCTGCTACGGGCAGTACTTC. Protein product: CASSSSSGRACYGQYF.

Comments on this clonotype: Since a much larger clone is just one base distant, this may be a read error. The chain has TRBV4-3 and TRBJ2-3; the match to TRBD1 covers 9 bases. The CDR3 consists of 16 residues. The germline V gene encodes CDR1 LGHNA and CDR2 YSLEER. CDR3 sequence reads: CASSLSQGASTDSQYF. The CDR3 DNA reads TGCGCCAGCAGCCTATCACAGGGGGCGAGTACAGATTCGCAGTATTTT.

This clonotype was seen more than once but under ten times. This chain connects TRBV5-1 to TRBJ2-3; 11 bases line up with TRBD2. The CDR3 is made up of 17 amino acids. CDR1 is SGHRS and CDR2 is YFSETQ in the germline V gene. V dropped 0 bases and J dropped 7; count of bases not matched to a gene: 10. CDR3 bases: TGCGCCAGCAGCTTGGGGCTAGCGGGAGGCAAAGGGAATACGCAGTATTTT. Amino acids: CASSLGLAGGKGNTQYF.

The J gene is TRBJ2-2, the V gene TRBV12-3 or TRBV12-4; 9 nucleotides agree with TRBD2. The CDR3 is 15 amino acids. The ends lost 8 bases at V and 5 bases at J; junction bases unmatched: 9. CDR3 nucleotides: TGTGCCAGCCCCGAGCCTAGCGGGATTACCGGGGAGCTGTTTTTT. Protein sequence: CASPEPSGITGELFF.

This clonotype was found many times. V is TRBV5-1 and J is TRBJ2-6, with D maybe TRBD1 (6 bases). Trimming removed 4 bases at V and 0 bases at J, with 20 bases between. CDR3 size: 19 residues. From germline, CDR1 is SGHRS and CDR2 YFSETQ. The CDR3 protein is CASSPPPGQHLSGANVLTF. For the CDR3, the DNA is TGCGCCAGCAGCCCACCACCCGGACAGCATCTCTCTGGGGCCAACGTCCTGACTTTC.

This clonotype turned up a few times. The chain joins TRBV11-2 to TRBJ1-1; weak D call: TRBD1 (5 bases). The CDR3 totals 14 residues. Germline lookup yields CDR1 SGHAT and CDR2 FQNNGV. The V gene lost 6 bases and the J gene lost 4 bases, with 15 bases spanning the gap. As DNA, the CDR3 is TGTGCCAGCAGTTACGGGTACGGGGGCACTGAAGCTTTCTTT. Translation gives CASSYGYGGTEAFF. Filled out from reference TRBV11-2 and TRBJ1-1, the complete variable domain reads EAGVAQSPRYKIIEKRQSVAFWCNPISGHATLYWYQQILGQGPKLLIQFQNNGVVDDSQLPKDRFSAERLKGVDSTLKIQPAKLEDSAVYLCASSYGYGGTEAFFGQGTRLTVV.

This clonotype was seen at least ten times. The V gene is TRBV10-3, the J gene TRBJ2-7; 12 nucleotides agree with TRBD2. The CDR3 runs to 14 residues. The germline gives CDR1 ENHRY, CDR2 SYGVKD. V shed 2 bases, J shed 5 bases, and the junction held 1 base outside the gene matches. This CDR3 is CAISELAGGDEQYF. The CDR3 bases are TGTGCCATCAGTGAGCTAGCGGGGGGGGACGAGCAGTACTTC.

The gene calls are TRBV4-1 and TRBJ1-5; TRBD1 matches 7 bases. V trimming: 4 bases; J trimming: 5 bases; junction bases outside the gene matches: 11. The germline V gene encodes CDR1 MGHRA and CDR2 YSYEKL. The CDR3 covers 16 residues. CDR3 DNA sequence: TGCGCCAGCAGCCCTCGGCCGGGACAGCCCGATCAGCCCCAGCATTTT. Its translation is CASSPRPGQPDQPQHF.

This clonotype was observed many times. This chain connects TRBV10-3 to TRBJ2-4; TRBD1 is a possible D gene (7 bases). The CDR3 runs to 14 residues. Per germline, CDR1 ENHRY and CDR2 SYGVKD. V gave up 8 bases and J gave up 6 bases, with 17 bases separating them. The CDR3 nucleotides are TGTGCCATCGCAGGGGGGCGGATTGCAAACATTCAGTACTTC. This sequence encodes CAIAGGRIANIQYF.